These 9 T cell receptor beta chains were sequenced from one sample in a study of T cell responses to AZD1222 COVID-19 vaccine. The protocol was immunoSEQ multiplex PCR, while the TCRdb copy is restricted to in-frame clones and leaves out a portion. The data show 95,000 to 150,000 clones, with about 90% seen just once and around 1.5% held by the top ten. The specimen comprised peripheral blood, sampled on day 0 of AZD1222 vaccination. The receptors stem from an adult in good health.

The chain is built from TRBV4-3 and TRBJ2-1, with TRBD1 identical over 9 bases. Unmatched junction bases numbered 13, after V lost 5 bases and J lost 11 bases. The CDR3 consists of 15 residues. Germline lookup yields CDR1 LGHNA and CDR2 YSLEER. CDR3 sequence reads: CASSYRGLSGHQQFF. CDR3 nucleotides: TGCGCCAGCAGCTACAGGGGGCTATCCGGTCATCAGCAGTTCTTC.

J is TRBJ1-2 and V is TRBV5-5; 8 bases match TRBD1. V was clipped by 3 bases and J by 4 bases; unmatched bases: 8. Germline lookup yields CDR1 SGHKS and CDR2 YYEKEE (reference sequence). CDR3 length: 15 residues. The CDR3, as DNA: TGTGCCAGCAGCTCGTCAGGGGGCAACCTCTATGGCTACACCTTC. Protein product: CASSSSGGNLYGYTF.

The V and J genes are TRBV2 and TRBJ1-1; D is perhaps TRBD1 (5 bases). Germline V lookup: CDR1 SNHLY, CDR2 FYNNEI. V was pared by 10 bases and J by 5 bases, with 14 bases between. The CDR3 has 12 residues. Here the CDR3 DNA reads TGTGCCACCCTGGAGGGGTTAACTGAAGCTTTCTTT. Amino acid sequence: CATLEGLTEAFF.

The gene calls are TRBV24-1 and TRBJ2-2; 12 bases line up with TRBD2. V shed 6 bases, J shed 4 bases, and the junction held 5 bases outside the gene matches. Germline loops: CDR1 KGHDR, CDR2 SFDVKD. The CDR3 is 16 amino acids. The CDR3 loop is CATSKPGLAGTGELFF. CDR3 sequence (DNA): TGTGCCACCAGTAAACCGGGACTAGCGGGCACCGGGGAGCTGTTTTTT.

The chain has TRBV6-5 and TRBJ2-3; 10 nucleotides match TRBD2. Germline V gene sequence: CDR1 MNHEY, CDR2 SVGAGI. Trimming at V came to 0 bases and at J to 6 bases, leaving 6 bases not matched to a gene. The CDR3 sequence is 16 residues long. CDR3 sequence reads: CASSYSASGGRDTQYF. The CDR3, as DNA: TGTGCCAGCAGTTACTCGGCTAGCGGGGGACGGGATACGCAGTATTTT.

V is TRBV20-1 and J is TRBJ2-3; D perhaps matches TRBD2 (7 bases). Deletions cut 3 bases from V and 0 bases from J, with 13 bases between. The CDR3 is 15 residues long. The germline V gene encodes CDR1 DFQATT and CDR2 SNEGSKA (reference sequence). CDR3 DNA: TGCAGTGCTAGTGGGGCGGGGGCAAGCACAGATACGCAGTATTTT. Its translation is CSASGAGASTDTQYF.

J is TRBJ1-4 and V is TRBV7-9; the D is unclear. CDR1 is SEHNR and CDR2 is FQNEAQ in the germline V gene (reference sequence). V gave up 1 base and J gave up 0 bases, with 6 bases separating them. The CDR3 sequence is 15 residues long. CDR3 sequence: CASSLGRPTNEKLFF. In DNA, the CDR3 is TGTGCCAGCAGCTTAGGACGGCCAACTAATGAAAAACTGTTTTTT.

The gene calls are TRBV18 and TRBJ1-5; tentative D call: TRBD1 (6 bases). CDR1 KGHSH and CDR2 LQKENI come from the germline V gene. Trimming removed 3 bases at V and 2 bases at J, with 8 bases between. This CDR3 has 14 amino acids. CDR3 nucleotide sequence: TGTGCCAGCTCACCCGGGACACGCAATCAGCCCCAGCATTTT. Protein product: CASSPGTRNQPQHF. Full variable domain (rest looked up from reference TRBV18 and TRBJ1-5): NAGVMQNPRHLVRRRGQEARLRCSPMKGHSHVYWYRQLPEEGLKFMVYLQKENIIDESGMPKERFSAEFPKEGPSILRIQQVVRGDSAAYFCASSPGTRNQPQHFGDGTRLSIL.

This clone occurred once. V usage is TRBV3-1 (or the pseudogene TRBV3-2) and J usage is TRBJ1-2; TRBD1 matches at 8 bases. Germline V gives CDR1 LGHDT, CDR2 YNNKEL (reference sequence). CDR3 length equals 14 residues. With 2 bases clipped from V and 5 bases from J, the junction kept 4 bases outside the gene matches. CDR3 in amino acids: CASSQRDRKYGYTF. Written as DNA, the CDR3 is TGTGCCAGCAGCCAACGGGACAGGAAGTATGGCTACACCTTC.